One and the same sample provided the 9 T cell receptor beta chains below, sequenced in a study of blood T cell repertoires in COVID-19 (TCRdb year 2020). The library relied on the immunoSEQ multiplex PCR assay. Not all clones reach the TCRdb copy of this immuneACCESS table, which keeps in-frame sequences only. Checked studies attribute under half of the gap to unresolved V genes and leave the rest unexplained. For this sample there are 200,000 to 250,000 clones; approximately 80% appear just once. The top ten hold about 13% of the sample. Sequencing was done on a sample of peripheral blood. Receptors originate from a human donor in a cohort sampled during active COVID-19.

The gene calls are TRBV18 and TRBJ1-1, with 7 bases aligning to TRBD1. This CDR3 region has 14 residues. CDR1 and CDR2 from the germline V gene are KGHSH and LQKENI. J was trimmed by 3 bases and V by 4 bases; bases with no gene match: 5. Written as DNA, the CDR3 is TGTGCCAGCTCACAGGCAACAGGGGACACTGAAGCTTTCTTT. It is translated as CASSQATGDTEAFF.

This clone was observed a handful of times. Other nucleotide sequences from this sample produce the same CDR3. This chain connects TRBV7-9 to TRBJ2-7, with 10 bases that match TRBD2. This CDR3 is 15 amino acids long. Trimming at V came to 0 bases and at J to 2 bases, leaving 1 base not matched to a gene. Germline values: CDR1 SEHNR, CDR2 FQNEAQ (reference sequence). CDR3: CASSLALAGAYEQYF. CDR3 bases: TGTGCCAGCAGCTTAGCGCTAGCGGGAGCCTACGAGCAGTACTTC.

This chain joins TRBV6-2 or TRBV6-3 and TRBJ2-7, with a tentative D call TRBD1 (5 bases). V was clipped by 4 bases and J by 2 bases, with 9 bases between them. The CDR3 consists of 13 residues. Germline V gives CDR1 MNHEY, CDR2 SVGEGT. CDR3 coding DNA: TGTGCCAGCAGTTTGGTCAGGGCCTACGAGCAGTACTTC. This encodes CASSLVRAYEQYF.

This chain links TRBV19 with TRBJ1-1; 11 positions match TRBD1. Germline CDR1 reads LNHDA; CDR2 reads SQIVND (reference sequence). The CDR3 is 15 amino acids. The V segment lost 7 bases and the J segment 7 bases; nucleotides outside the gene matches: 11. The CDR3 coding sequence is TGTGCCAGTACCCCCGCCGGACAGGGGGCCCTTGAAGCTTTCTTT. This codes for CASTPAGQGALEAFF.

The chain joins TRBV5-6 to TRBJ1-1, with D possibly TRBD1 on 5 matching bases. Trimming removed 2 bases at V and 4 bases at J, with 12 bases between. The V gene's germline CDR1 is SGHDT and CDR2 YYEEEE. The CDR3 sequence is 14 residues long. This chain's CDR3 is CASSLGGELTEAFF. In DNA, the CDR3 is TGTGCCAGCAGCTTAGGAGGGGAGCTCACTGAAGCTTTCTTT.

This clone occurred a few times. The chain links TRBV6-5 to TRBJ1-5, with 7 bases lining up with TRBD1. The J segment lost 4 bases and the V segment lost 7 bases, leaving 4 bases of the junction unmatched. Germline V gene lookup returns CDR1 MNHEY and CDR2 SVGAGI. The CDR3 contains 13 residues. CDR3 bases: TGTGCCAGCATAGGGACAGATAATCAGCCCCAGCATTTT. It translates to CASIGTDNQPQHF.

In this sample, this clone turned up once. The chain joins TRBV3-1 (or the pseudogene TRBV3-2) to TRBJ2-7; maybe TRBD1 (6 bases). The V and J ends lost 4 bases and 0 bases respectively, with 7 bases between them. CDR1 and CDR2 (germline): LGHDT, YNNKEL (reference sequence). The CDR3 length is 13 residues. The CDR3 sequence is CASSLDSSYEQYF. CDR3 DNA sequence: TGTGCCAGCAGCCTGGACAGCTCCTACGAGCAGTACTTC.

This clone showed up just once. The V gene is TRBV30, the J gene TRBJ2-5; D possibly corresponds to TRBD1 (6 bases). CDR1 GTSNPN and CDR2 SVGIG come from the germline V gene (reference sequence). This CDR3 is 12 amino acids long. Between the trimmed V and J ends, which lost 5 bases and 5 bases, there was a span of 12 bases. CDR3 region: CAWHRVVETQYF. DNA for the CDR3: TGTGCCTGGCACAGGGTAGTGGAGACCCAGTACTTC.

This clone was picked up many times. One junction end does not reproduce the germline sequence, and a read error may be involved. In DNA, the CDR3 is TGTGCCAGCAGCTTGTATCCCCCGAGGATCTTT. Encoded protein: CASSLYPPRIF. The chain is built from TRBV5-8 and TRBJ1-1; D unresolved. The length of the CDR3 is 11 residues. CDR1 SGHTS and CDR2 YDEGEE come from the germline V gene.